This paragraph covers one T cell receptor (beta chain) sequence. Its antigen remains unidentified. In the PCR, 60 Vbeta and 13 Jbeta primers were used. The protocol was immunoSEQ multiplex PCR, while the TCRdb copy is restricted to in-frame clones and leaves out a portion. This table holds 95,000 to 150,000 clones, 80% found once. This sample was taken from a study of cytomegalovirus exposure and HLA in healthy donors. Findings of the study overall: Prior analysis indicated that the majority of TCR beta V segments exhibited productivity approximately 87% or approximately 30% of the time. A later analysis showed TCR association rates differing by HLA locus, peaking at DRB1 and lowest at HLA-C.

V was shortened by 1 base and J by 4 bases, with 14 bases between the two germline ends. Germline CDR1 is SGHVS and CDR2 is FQNEAQ. The CDR3 consists of 16 residues. The origin of this receptor is a man between 45 and 60 years old in good health and CMV-seronegative. The V call is TRBV7-8, the J call TRBJ2-1, with a weak D call TRBD2 (6 bases). The specimen was PBMCs. This chain's CDR3 is CASSLGGVTSYNEQFF. The CDR3 nucleotides read TGTGCCAGCAGCTTAGGCGGGGTAACCTCGTACAATGAGCAGTTCTTC.